A selection of T cell receptor beta chains follows, all from one sample in a study of cytomegalovirus exposure and HLA in healthy donors. The protocol was immunoSEQ multiplex PCR, while the TCRdb copy is restricted to in-frame clones and leaves out a portion. In total, the table holds 65,000 to 80,000 clones. The sequencing sample was made of PBMCs. The receptor source for this set is a man aged 25-45 years in good health and CMV-seronegative. Both conserved end residues are trimmed from each CDR3. Each record gives: V gene, J gene, CDR3 protein.

v_call: TRBV27
j_call: TRBJ2-1
cdr3_aa: ASSLFSLTSAYNEQF

v_call: TRBV4-3
j_call: TRBJ2-3
cdr3_aa: ASSLLISTDTQY

v_call: TRBV5-4
j_call: TRBJ2-5
cdr3_aa: ASSLAKQGGETQY

v_call: TRBV6-5
j_call: TRBJ1-1
cdr3_aa: ASNQGAVTEAF

v_call: TRBV6-1
j_call: TRBJ1-5
cdr3_aa: ASSEASENQPQH

v_call: TRBV18
j_call: TRBJ2-7
cdr3_aa: ASSPDRGTYEQY

v_call: TRBV15
j_call: TRBJ2-2
cdr3_aa: ATSSRGTGELF

v_call: TRBV25-1
j_call: TRBJ2-3
cdr3_aa: ASSEADRYTDTQY

v_call: TRBV5-6
j_call: TRBJ1-2
cdr3_aa: ASSKGARDYGYT

v_call: TRBV10-3
j_call: TRBJ2-5
cdr3_aa: AISGAGDEETQY

v_call: TRBV5-1
j_call: TRBJ2-7
cdr3_aa: ASSDPGQAYEQY

v_call: TRBV6-5
j_call: TRBJ1-2
cdr3_aa: ASSYSSQTPYGYT

v_call: TRBV11-2
j_call: TRBJ1-1
cdr3_aa: ASSFLIQGGPEAF

v_call: TRBV30
j_call: TRBJ2-7
cdr3_aa: AWSPSSVHEQY

v_call: TRBV5-4
j_call: TRBJ1-1
cdr3_aa: ASSLAPGQNTEAF

v_call: TRBV4-3
j_call: TRBJ2-7
cdr3_aa: ASSQVVGQGVYEQY

v_call: TRBV5-1
j_call: TRBJ1-1
cdr3_aa: ASSLGTQVTEAF

v_call: TRBV25-1
j_call: TRBJ2-1
cdr3_aa: ASTDDRVGEQF

v_call: TRBV7-8
j_call: TRBJ2-1
cdr3_aa: ASSSQDRDNEQF

v_call: TRBV7-9
j_call: TRBJ2-5
cdr3_aa: ASSPSGGQETQY

v_call: TRBV5-4
j_call: TRBJ2-5
cdr3_aa: ASSSGLGETQY

v_call: TRBV6-4
j_call: TRBJ2-2
cdr3_aa: AKSGTSGNTGELF

v_call: TRBV6-6
j_call: TRBJ2-3
cdr3_aa: ASSWAGTGTDTQY

v_call: TRBV5-6
j_call: TRBJ2-1
cdr3_aa: ASSVGTYSYGYNEQF

v_call: TRBV5-1
j_call: TRBJ2-5
cdr3_aa: ASSLGDRAGSQETQY

v_call: TRBV7-2
j_call: TRBJ2-7
cdr3_aa: ASGLAGGYEQY

v_call: TRBV6-5
j_call: TRBJ2-1
cdr3_aa: ASSPRFKQGEQF

v_call: TRBV19
j_call: TRBJ1-1
cdr3_aa: ASSIGAGGFFSEAF

v_call: TRBV6-6
j_call: TRBJ1-2
cdr3_aa: ASSPTGVYGYT

v_call: TRBV5-4
j_call: TRBJ1-1
cdr3_aa: ASSFPSGGRTEAF

v_call: TRBV5-1
j_call: TRBJ2-2
cdr3_aa: ASSPHRVAGELF

v_call: TRBV5-1
j_call: TRBJ2-5
cdr3_aa: ASSLDRETQY

v_call: TRBV19
j_call: TRBJ2-3
cdr3_aa: ASSIDIWRSSGGNTDTQY

v_call: TRBV11-3
j_call: TRBJ2-3
cdr3_aa: ASSSPADTQY

v_call: TRBV7-8
j_call: TRBJ1-6
cdr3_aa: ASSLTGLGNSPLH

v_call: TRBV20-1
j_call: TRBJ2-5
cdr3_aa: SANRVETQY

v_call: TRBV5-4
j_call: TRBJ2-6
cdr3_aa: ASSFQGAGANVLT

v_call: TRBV10-1
j_call: TRBJ2-3
cdr3_aa: ASSEWPGEGEDTQY

v_call: TRBV9
j_call: TRBJ2-1
cdr3_aa: ASSVQASINEQF

v_call: TRBV4-2
j_call: TRBJ2-5
cdr3_aa: ASSQDKWRRQETQY

v_call: TRBV10-3
j_call: TRBJ1-1
cdr3_aa: AISESRTGSHEAF

v_call: TRBV4-1
j_call: TRBJ1-4
cdr3_aa: ASSQVRQAAIKSNEKLF

v_call: TRBV7-9
j_call: TRBJ1-5
cdr3_aa: ASSFGTPVQPQH

v_call: TRBV18
j_call: TRBJ2-5
cdr3_aa: ASSGRQGVETQY

v_call: TRBV23-1
j_call: TRBJ1-5
cdr3_aa: ASSPQPQH

v_call: TRBV5-1
j_call: TRBJ2-2
cdr3_aa: ASSYGQRNTGELF

v_call: TRBV7-2
j_call: TRBJ2-3
cdr3_aa: ASSSRGDTQY

v_call: TRBV11-2
j_call: .
cdr3_aa: ASSLVSPYEQY

v_call: TRBV10-3
j_call: TRBJ2-2
cdr3_aa: AIKGASNTGELF

v_call: TRBV5-1
j_call: TRBJ1-2
cdr3_aa: ASSLGRGGVGYT

v_call: TRBV7-8
j_call: TRBJ2-7
cdr3_aa: ASSLALILADSYEQY

v_call: TRBV6-6
j_call: TRBJ2-7
cdr3_aa: ASSSGLAGEQY

v_call: TRBV30
j_call: TRBJ1-3
cdr3_aa: AWKKGMSGNTIY

v_call: TRBV5-1
j_call: TRBJ2-5
cdr3_aa: ASSLGGIFRETQY

v_call: TRBV7-8
j_call: TRBJ1-6
cdr3_aa: ASSLRSPEGSPLH